The 12 T cell receptor beta chains given below trace back to one sample, sequenced in a study of blood T cell repertoires in COVID-19. Sequenced by immunoSEQ multiplex PCR; TCRdb stores in-frame clones only, minus some. The sample has about 440,000 clones; 88% are singletons. Material: peripheral blood. These receptor sequences come from a woman between 50 and 59 years old with COVID-19, enrolled during active disease.

This clone appeared once. The rearrangement joins TRBV21-1 to TRBJ1-5; the table assigns TRBD1, which was not confirmed against the DNA. TRBV21-1 represents a pseudogene. The length of the CDR3 is 16 residues. CDR3 nucleotide sequence: TGTGCCAGCAGCAATCAGACAGTTTATAGCAATCAGCCCCAGCATTTT. Translated: CASSNQTVYSNQPQHF.

This chain connects TRBV6-5 to TRBJ1-2; possibly TRBD1 for D (6 bases). The CDR3 spans 14 residues. Trimming shortened V by 7 bases and J by 5 bases, and 17 bases separated the two germline ends. Germline assignment: CDR1 MNHEY and CDR2 SVGAGI. CDR3 amino acids: CASTGAQGIYGYTF. The CDR3 DNA follows: TGTGCCAGCACCGGGGCCCAGGGGATATATGGCTACACCTTC.

The genes are TRBV6-1 and TRBJ1-3; D may be TRBD1 (6 bases). Germline V lookup: CDR1 MNHNS, CDR2 SASEGT. There are 13 residues in the CDR3. The germline V and J ends were trimmed by 3 bases and 6 bases, with 9 bases remaining between them. CDR3 sequence (DNA): TGTGCCAGCAGTGATCAGGGGCCAAACACCATATATTTT. It yields the protein CASSDQGPNTIYF.

This chain joins TRBV3-1 (or the pseudogene TRBV3-2) and TRBJ1-1; 8 nucleotides line up with TRBD1. The CDR3 extends over 16 amino acids. V was clipped by 0 bases and J by 2 bases; unmatched bases: 5. CDR1 is LGHDT and CDR2 is YNNKEL in the germline V gene (reference sequence). The CDR3: CASSQDRTGINTEAFF. The CDR3 bases are TGTGCCAGCAGCCAAGACAGGACAGGGATCAACACTGAAGCTTTCTTT.

This sequence joins TRBV28 and TRBJ1-1, with TRBD1 matching over 11 bases. This CDR3 region has 15 residues. The ends lost 0 bases at V and 9 bases at J; junction bases unmatched: 6. Per the germline V gene, CDR1 is MDHEN and CDR2 is SYDVKM. CDR3 region: CASSLWGQGEEKAFF. CDR3 DNA: TGTGCCAGCAGTTTATGGGGACAGGGGGAGGAGAAAGCTTTCTTT. Together with reference TRBV28 and TRBJ1-1, the CDR3 gives the full variable domain: DVKVTQSSRYLVKRTGEKVFLECVQDMDHENMFWYRQDPGLGLRLIYFSYDVKMKEKGDIPEGYSVSREKKERFSLILESASTNQTSMYLCASSLWGQGEEKAFFGQGTRLTVV.

V usage is TRBV2 and J usage is TRBJ1-2; D gene uncertain. CDR1 SNHLY and CDR2 FYNNEI come from the germline V gene. The CDR3 covers 15 residues. Between the trimmed V and J ends, which lost 7 bases and 4 bases, there was a span of 19 bases. This CDR3 reads CASTEGATWGYGYTF. The CDR3 bases are TGTGCCAGCACCGAGGGCGCCACCTGGGGCTATGGCTACACCTTC.

The CDR3 spells CASGLVPGMEGYTF. Here the CDR3 DNA reads TGTGCTAGTGGTTTGGTTCCGGGGATGGAGGGCTACACCTTC. The chain is built from TRBV12-5 and TRBJ1-2, with D unclear. Germline V gene lookup returns CDR1 LGHNT and CDR2 FRNRAP. CDR3 length: 14 amino acids. The V end lost 0 bases, the J end lost 8 bases, and 13 bases lay between the germline ends. Full variable domain (remainder filled in from reference TRBV12-5 and TRBJ1-2): DARVTQTPRHKVTEMGQEVTMRCQPILGHNTVFWYRQTMMQGLELLAYFRNRAPLDDSGMPKDRFSAEMPDATLATLKIQPSEPRDSAVYFCASGLVPGMEGYTFGSGTRLTVV.

The chain is built from TRBV4-1 and TRBJ1-1; no clear D gene. The CDR3 is 16 residues long. V was trimmed by 3 bases and J by 6 bases, leaving 20 bases between them. Germline assignment: CDR1 MGHRA and CDR2 YSYEKL. The CDR3 is CASSHYSLAQEPEAFF. The CDR3 nucleotides are TGCGCCAGCAGCCATTACAGCCTGGCCCAAGAGCCTGAAGCTTTCTTT.

The chain recombines TRBV30 with TRBJ1-2; 9 nucleotides line up with TRBD1. V lost 2 bases, J lost 8 bases, and 9 bases stayed unmatched. Per the germline V gene, CDR1 is GTSNPN and CDR2 is SVGIG (reference sequence). This CDR3 has 14 amino acids. DNA of the CDR3: TGTGCCTGGAGTTTAGGTTACAGGGGGCAGGGCTACACCTTC. Encoded protein: CAWSLGYRGQGYTF.

The chain carries TRBV21-1 and TRBJ1-5. TRBV21-1 is recorded as a pseudogene. This CDR3 has 18 residues. The DNA of the CDR3 is TGTGCCAGCAGCAAAGTATGTTCCGGGACTCCGAACAATCAGCCCCAGCATTTT. Its protein product is CASSKVCSGTPNNQPQHF.

CDR3 in amino acids: CATAGGSYEQYF. The CDR3 nucleotides read TGTGCCACCGCAGGGGGCTCCTACGAGCAGTACTTC. The chain has TRBV6-6 and TRBJ2-7; 7 nucleotides line up with TRBD1. CDR1 is MNHNY, CDR2 SVGAGI, per germline (reference sequence). This CDR3 has 12 residues. J lost 0 bases, V lost 10 bases, and 3 bases had no gene match.

This clone was recorded many times. The genes are TRBV5-8 and TRBJ1-3; 8 bases fit TRBD1. This CDR3 has 16 amino acids. Germline values: CDR1 SGHTS, CDR2 YDEGEE. The ends lost 2 bases at V and 4 bases at J; junction bases unmatched: 8. The CDR3 is CASSFNTGGGGNTIYF. The CDR3, as DNA: TGTGCCAGCAGCTTCAATACAGGGGGAGGAGGAAACACCATATATTTT.